These 31 T cell receptor beta chains were all obtained from the same sample, sequenced in a study of identical twins. TCRdb reprocessed the 5' RACE reads via MiXCR and lists one record per CDR3 protein. The sample lists around 1.7 million distinct CDR3 sequences; around 33% were seen once. Sequenced sample: cord blood. The source of these receptors is a newborn girl in good health.

The rearrangement joins TRBV29-1 to TRBJ2-7; 11 positions match TRBD2. CDR1 and CDR2 from the germline V gene are SQVTM and ANQGSEA. The CDR3 sequence is 16 residues long. V shed 4 bases and J 7 bases; nucleotides not matched to a gene: 15. The DNA for the CDR3 is TGCAGCGTTGCGTATACTAGCGGGGGCAATGGGGATGAGCAGTACTTC. This translates into CSVAYTSGGNGDEQYF.

This clonotype was observed a handful of times. CDR3: CASSLAGGDRTDTQYF. CDR3 in DNA: TGCGCCAGCAGCTTGGCTGGGGGGGACCGCACAGATACGCAGTATTTT. The gene calls are TRBV5-1 and TRBJ2-3; 7 positions match TRBD2. The V gene's germline CDR1 is SGHRS and CDR2 YFSETQ. Trimming took 0 bases from V and 1 from J; bases not matched to a gene: 5. CDR3 length: 16 residues.

This clonotype has a count of ten or more. V and J are TRBV20-1 and TRBJ2-7; 8 bases are shared with TRBD2. Per the germline V gene, CDR1 is DFQATT and CDR2 is SNEGSKA (reference sequence). The CDR3 spans 14 residues. J gave up 3 bases and V 1 base, and 5 bases lay outside the gene matches. CDR3 nucleotides: TGCAGTGCTAGAGCGGGGGGGTCTTTCTACGAGCAGTACTTC. It encodes CSARAGGSFYEQYF.

The sample holds many counts of this clonotype. This rearrangement joins TRBV4-1 to TRBJ2-3; 7 nucleotides align to TRBD2. Germline values: CDR1 MGHRA, CDR2 YSYEKL. The CDR3 length is 19 residues. Trimming at V came to 4 bases and at J to 2 bases, leaving 18 bases not matched to a gene. For the CDR3, the DNA is TGCGCCAGCAGCCGAATCTTCCATAGTCAGCGGGGACTCACAGATACGCAGTATTTT. This gives the protein CASSRIFHSQRGLTDTQYF.

The sample holds a few counts of this clonotype. The genes are TRBV4-1 and TRBJ1-6, with 10 positions matching TRBD1. V lost 0 bases to trimming and J lost 4 bases; unmatched junction nucleotides: 6. Germline CDR1 is MGHRA and CDR2 is YSYEKL. This CDR3 is 18 amino acids long. DNA for the CDR3: TGCGCCAGCAGCCAAGAGGGACAGGGGCTGCGGTATAATTCACCCCTCCACTTT. Its protein product is CASSQEGQGLRYNSPLHF.

J is TRBJ1-1 and V is TRBV27; possibly TRBD1 for D (5 bases). Germline lookup yields CDR1 MNHEY and CDR2 SMNVEV (reference sequence). Trimming took 6 bases from V and 3 from J, leaving 11 bases between them. This CDR3 is built from 13 residues. DNA for the CDR3: TGTGCCAGCAGGAGGGGCTGGGACACTGAAGCTTTCTTT. Translating it yields CASRRGWDTEAFF.

This clonotype was detected only a few times. The chain is built from TRBV3-1 and TRBJ2-3, with TRBD2 matching over 12 bases. Germline loops: CDR1 LGHDT, CDR2 YNNKEL (reference sequence). V trimming: 2 bases; J trimming: 1 base; junction bases outside the gene matches: 13. This CDR3 spans 20 amino acids. The CDR3 region is CASSQRLAGALGLGTDTQYF. The DNA for the CDR3 is TGTGCCAGCAGCCAAAGACTAGCGGGAGCATTGGGGTTGGGCACAGATACGCAGTATTTT.

This clonotype was observed a few times. J is TRBJ1-2 and V is TRBV20-1, with D tentatively TRBD1 (5 bases). This CDR3 is built from 18 residues. V was trimmed by 0 bases and J by 6 bases, leaving 26 bases between them. In germline, CDR1 is DFQATT, CDR2 SNEGSKA (reference sequence). This CDR3 is CSARDPLRGTWISDGYTF. The CDR3 coding sequence is TGCAGTGCTAGAGATCCCTTGAGGGGCACATGGATCAGTGATGGCTACACCTTC.

This clonotype was seen ten or more times. CDR3 amino acids: CASSPLAGVAYNEQFF. In DNA form, the CDR3 reads TGTGCCAGCAGCCCCCTAGCGGGGGTGGCCTACAATGAGCAGTTCTTC. The chain has TRBV3-1 and TRBJ2-1; TRBD2 matches at 10 bases. CDR3 length equals 16 residues. Germline lookup yields CDR1 LGHDT and CDR2 YNNKEL (reference sequence). V shed 4 bases and J 2 bases; nucleotides not matched to a gene: 5.

The V and J genes are TRBV5-1 and TRBJ2-3, with 11 nucleotides matching TRBD2. J gave up 4 bases and V 1 base, and 5 bases lay outside the gene matches. The CDR3 runs 16 residues. Germline lookup yields CDR1 SGHRS and CDR2 YFSETQ. The CDR3 is CASSLKIAGGPDTQYF. The CDR3 bases are TGCGCCAGCAGCTTGAAAATAGCGGGGGGGCCAGATACGCAGTATTTT.

To note about this clonotype: A much more abundant neighbour one base away suggests this may be a read error. The rearrangement joins TRBV7-2 to TRBJ2-5; D gene uncertain. This CDR3 has 13 amino acids. Germline loops: CDR1 SGHTA, CDR2 FQGNSA. Trimming removed 2 bases at V and 11 bases at J, with 15 bases between. The CDR3 is CASSLLVQNEQYF. The CDR3 DNA sequence: TGTGCCAGCAGCTTACTTGTCCAAAATGAGCAGTACTTC. The entire variable domain, with the rest obtained from reference TRBV7-2 and TRBJ2-5, is as follows: GAGVSQSPSNKVTEKGKDVELRCDPISGHTALYWYRQSLGQGLEFLIYFQGNSAPDKSGLPSDRFSAERTGGSVSTLTIQRTQQEDSAVYLCASSLLVQNEQYFGPGTRLLVL.

This clonotype came up many times. J is TRBJ1-1 and V is TRBV12-3 or TRBV12-4; D gene unclear. The germline V and J ends were trimmed by 6 bases and 4 bases, with 9 bases remaining between them. CDR3 size: 12 residues. The CDR3 here is CASSLLGTEAFF. The CDR3 nucleotides read TGTGCCAGCAGCTTGCTGGGCACTGAAGCTTTCTTT.

This clonotype came up a few times. The genes are TRBV14 and TRBJ2-1, with TRBD2 matching 8 bases. Germline V gene data show CDR1 as SGHDN and CDR2 as FVKESK. CDR3 size: 21 residues. V lost 3 bases, J lost 2 bases, and 21 bases stayed unmatched. CDR3 coding DNA: TGTGCCAGCAGCCACCGTGGTGGGACTAGAGGGATAGGGAGGCCCTACAATGAGCAGTTCTTC. Encoded protein: CASSHRGGTRGIGRPYNEQFF.

This chain joins TRBV9 and TRBJ2-1; a possible D gene is TRBD2 (6 bases). The CDR3 has 15 residues. The germline CDR1 and CDR2 sequences are SGDLS and YYNGEE. V was cut by 4 bases and J by 6 bases, with 17 bases left in between. CDR3 in DNA: TGTGCCAGCAGCCCGGGACTCCACGGGTCCAATGAGCAGTTCTTC. It yields the protein CASSPGLHGSNEQFF.

V and J are TRBV6-5 and TRBJ2-7, with 11 bases that match TRBD2. CDR1 is MNHEY and CDR2 is SVGAGI in the germline V gene. The V segment lost 6 bases and the J segment 7 bases; nucleotides outside the gene matches: 8. The CDR3 spans 14 residues. In DNA form, the CDR3 reads TGTGCCAGCAGGCTCCTAGCGGGAGGAGAAGAGCAGTACTTC. Encoded protein: CASRLLAGGEEQYF.

The V and J genes are TRBV25-1 and TRBJ2-5; 8 bases agree with TRBD1. The CDR3 covers 13 residues. The V segment lost 1 base and the J segment 5 bases; nucleotides outside the gene matches: 0. CDR1 and CDR2 from the germline V gene are MGHDK and SYGVNS. The CDR3 loop is CASSEWTGETQYF. CDR3 bases: TGTGCCAGCAGTGAATGGACAGGGGAGACCCAGTACTTC.

This chain links TRBV4-2 with TRBJ2-5; 10 nucleotides agree with TRBD2. The J call may be faulty, since TRBJ2-7 better matches the DNA end. CDR1 is LGHNA and CDR2 is YNFKEQ in the germline V gene. The CDR3 has 14 amino acids. The CDR3 DNA follows: TGTGCCAGCAGCCTGCCGGGACTAGCGAACGAGCAGTACTTC. Residues: CASSLPGLANEQYF.

This chain joins TRBV21-1 and TRBJ2-7; the DNA was not compared with TRBD2, the D call given in the table. TRBV21-1 corresponds to a pseudogene. CDR3 length: 15 amino acids. CDR3 sequence (DNA): TGTGCCAGCAGCAAGCGGACTAGGTCTCTTTACGAGCAGTACTTC. Protein sequence: CASSKRTRSLYEQYF.

There are a few counts of this clonotype. This rearrangement joins TRBV4-2 to TRBJ2-1; 16 nucleotides align to TRBD2. The junction had 2 bases not matched to a gene; V was cut back by 0 bases and J by 9 bases. CDR3 length: 16 residues. Germline values: CDR1 LGHNA, CDR2 YNFKEQ. The CDR3 DNA follows: TGTGCCAGCAGCCAAGAGGGACTAGCGGGGGGGAGTGAGCAGTTCTTC. This encodes CASSQEGLAGGSEQFF.

This chain links TRBV29-1 with TRBJ1-1; tentative D call: TRBD1 (5 bases). V was clipped by 7 bases and J by 6 bases, with 18 bases between them. The germline CDR1 and CDR2 sequences are SQVTM and ANQGSEA. This CDR3 contains 13 residues. The CDR3 nucleotides read TGCAGCGCTAAGGTGGGGGGTAACGCTGAAGCTTTCTTT. It is translated as CSAKVGGNAEAFF.

This chain connects TRBV14 to TRBJ2-3; a possible D gene is TRBD2 (5 bases). The CDR3 extends over 15 amino acids. Trimming removed 4 bases from V and 4 bases from J, with 15 bases in between. The germline CDR1 and CDR2 sequences are SGHDN and FVKESK. CDR3 amino acids: CASSPGWERADTQYF. DNA for the CDR3: TGTGCCAGCAGCCCGGGCTGGGAGAGAGCAGATACGCAGTATTTT. The whole variable domain, filled in from reference TRBV14 and TRBJ2-3, reads EAGVTQFPSHSVIEKGQTVTLRCDPISGHDNLYWYRRVMGKEIKFLLHFVKESKQDESGMPNNRFLAERTGGTYSTLKVQPAELEDSGVYFCASSPGWERADTQYFGPGTRLTVL.

This clonotype was seen at least ten times. The chain joins TRBV12-3 or TRBV12-4 to TRBJ2-3, with TRBD1 as a possible D gene (5 bases). V was shortened by 4 bases and J by 9 bases, with 11 bases between the two germline ends. The CDR3 consists of 12 residues. The CDR3 reads CASSWGFRTQYF. CDR3 DNA sequence: TGTGCCAGCAGTTGGGGCTTTCGGACGCAGTATTTT.

The chain has TRBV7-9 and TRBJ2-5, with 13 bases that match TRBD2. This CDR3 is built from 17 residues. After removal of 3 bases from V and 4 bases from J, the junction contained 8 bases not matched to a gene. Germline lookup yields CDR1 SEHNR and CDR2 FQNEAQ (reference sequence). The CDR3 DNA reads as TGTGCCAGCAGCTTTACTAGCGGGAGGGTCGTTGGAGAGACCCAGTACTTC. This codes for CASSFTSGRVVGETQYF.

This clonotype has just a few counts. This chain joins TRBV5-1 and TRBJ2-3; TRBD2 matches 7 bases. Unmatched junction bases numbered 10, after V lost 6 bases and J lost 0 bases. Germline CDR1 SGHRS, CDR2 YFSETQ. This CDR3 has 16 residues. The CDR3 here is CASKNYAGVSTDTQYF. DNA of the CDR3: TGCGCCAGCAAGAACTATGCGGGGGTCAGCACAGATACGCAGTATTTT. Based on the CDR3 plus reference TRBV5-1 and TRBJ2-3, the full variable domain is KAGVTQTPRYLIKTRGQQVTLSCSPISGHRSVSWYQQTPGQGLQFLFEYFSETQRNKGNFPGRFSGRQFSNSRSEMNVSTLELGDSALYLCASKNYAGVSTDTQYFGPGTRLTVL.

The rearrangement uses TRBV20-1 and TRBJ2-3; 9 bases are shared with TRBD2. The V gene's germline CDR1 is DFQATT and CDR2 SNEGSKA (reference sequence). CDR3 size: 16 residues. The J segment lost 7 bases and the V segment lost 5 bases, leaving 16 bases of the junction unmatched. CDR3 nucleotides: TGCAGTGCTTCCATATCAGCCGGGACTAGCCTTAATACGCAGTATTTT. Translating gives CSASISAGTSLNTQYF.

The rearrangement uses TRBV5-1 and TRBJ2-3, with TRBD2 matching 12 bases. Germline V lookup: CDR1 SGHRS, CDR2 YFSETQ. The ends lost 2 bases at V and 4 bases at J; junction bases unmatched: 8. There are 17 residues in the CDR3. CDR3 amino acids: CASSFARTSGAPDTQYF. The DNA for the CDR3 is TGCGCCAGCAGCTTTGCCCGGACTAGCGGGGCCCCAGATACGCAGTATTTT.

CDR3: CASSQGPGNEKLFF. CDR3 nucleotide sequence: TGTGCCAGCAGCCAAGGTCCAGGGAATGAAAAACTGTTTTTT. The chain couples TRBV3-1 to TRBJ1-4; the D gene is possibly TRBD1 (5 bases). V shed 1 base and J shed 5 bases, with 8 bases lying between them. CDR3 length equals 14 residues. The germline V gene has CDR1 LGHDT and CDR2 YNNKEL (reference sequence).

This rearrangement joins TRBV6-1 to TRBJ1-2; 8 bases agree with TRBD1. The CDR3 length is 13 residues. Trimming took 10 bases from V and 0 from J; bases not matched to a gene: 4. CDR1 is MNHNS and CDR2 is SASEGT in the germline V gene. The CDR3 here is CATGQGANYGYTF. The CDR3 nucleotides read TGTGCCACCGGACAGGGAGCTAACTATGGCTACACCTTC.

V usage is TRBV6-6 and J usage is TRBJ1-1; TRBD1 agrees at 7 bases. The germline V gene has CDR1 MNHNY and CDR2 SVGAGI (reference sequence). The CDR3 extends over 15 amino acids. With 2 bases clipped from V and 1 base from J, the junction kept 4 bases outside the gene matches. CDR3 bases: TGTGCCAGCAGTTACAGGGGGCGGGGGAACACTGAAGCTTTCTTT. Protein sequence: CASSYRGRGNTEAFF.

CDR3 bases: TGCAGTGCTAGGGGGGTTCGGGGGCACCATAGCAATCAGCCCCAGCATTTT. Translating gives CSARGVRGHHSNQPQHF. The chain carries TRBV20-1 and TRBJ1-5; possibly TRBD1 for D (6 bases). V was trimmed by 3 bases and J by 0 bases, leaving 18 bases between them. Per the germline V gene, CDR1 is DFQATT and CDR2 is SNEGSKA (reference sequence). This CDR3 has 17 amino acids.

Worth noting for this clonotype: A junction boundary mismatches the germline segment, possibly from a read error. J is TRBJ2-1 and V is TRBV11-2; 9 nucleotides align to TRBD2. CDR3 size: 16 residues. Germline loops: CDR1 SGHAT, CDR2 FQNNGV. CDR3 region: CASSQTGTSSYNERYF. In nucleotides, the CDR3 is TGTGCCAGCAGCCAAACCGGGACTAGCTCCTACAATGAGCGGTACTTC.